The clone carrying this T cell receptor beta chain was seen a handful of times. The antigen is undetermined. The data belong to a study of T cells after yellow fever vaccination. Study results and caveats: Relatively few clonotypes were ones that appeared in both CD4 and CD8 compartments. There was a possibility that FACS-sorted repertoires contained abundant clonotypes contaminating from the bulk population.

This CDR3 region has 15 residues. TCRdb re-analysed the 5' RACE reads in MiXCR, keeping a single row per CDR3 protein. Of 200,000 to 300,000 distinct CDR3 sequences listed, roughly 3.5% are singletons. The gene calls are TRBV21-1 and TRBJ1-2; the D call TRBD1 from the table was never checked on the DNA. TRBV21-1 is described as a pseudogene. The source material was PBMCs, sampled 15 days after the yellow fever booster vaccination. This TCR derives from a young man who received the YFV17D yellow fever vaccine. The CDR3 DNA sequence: TGTGCCAGCAGCACCCAGGGGAACATTAACTATGGCTACACCTTC. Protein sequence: CASSTQGNINYGYTF.